Listed below are T cell receptor beta chains from one sample, sequenced in a study of blood T cell repertoires in COVID-19. Profiling relied on immunoSEQ multiplex PCR, and the TCRdb table lists in-frame clones only, not all of them. The repertoire holds 300,000 to 400,000 clones, roughly 86% seen once, with approximately 7.3% in the top ten. The sample taken for sequencing was peripheral blood. Source of these receptors: a woman aged 65 to 85 with COVID-19, enrolled during active disease. Both conserved end residues are trimmed from each CDR3. Each record gives: clone size, J gene, V gene, CDR3 protein. Not all rows give a size; the values are once, few, many and, for expanded clones, a class.

. | TRBJ1-2 | TRBV5-6 | ASRGGGTAYGYT
. | TRBJ2-1 | TRBV12-3/TRBV12-4 | ASTPGGNEQF
. | TRBJ2-7 | TRBV6-6 | ASSATGSYEQY
. | TRBJ1-1 | TRBV5-1 | ASSLVGEVDGAF
. | TRBJ2-3 | TRBV29-1 | SVDTSGGSTDTQY
. | TRBJ1-1 | TRBV7-9 | ASSTPVNTEAF
. | TRBJ2-5 | TRBV9 | ASSVEGVETQY
. | TRBJ1-5 | TRBV21-1 | ASSSSPGVSNQPQH
few | TRBJ2-5 | TRBV11-1 | ASRTGGGFETQY
. | TRBJ1-6 | TRBV19 | ASTAGFEPLH
. | TRBJ1-4 | TRBV12-5 | ASSRSSNEKLF
. | TRBJ1-2 | TRBV5-1 | ASSLDRTGSDYGYT